The T cell receptor (beta chain) described here comes from a study of blood T cell repertoires in COVID-19. Study as a whole: Collection of acute and convalescent COVID-19 samples took place in the United States, Italy and Spain. From T cells, B-cell-depleted T cells, or PBMCs came the material, which was cDNA or gDNA.

In the study's own analysis: Using reference gene primer amplification, nucleated cell counts were estimated. Sequencing was performed with immunoSEQ multiplex PCR; in TCRdb, only in-frame clones are kept and a portion is missing. V, J and clone size are those of that table, while D and trimming were read from the DNA. The data show tens of thousands of clones, with roughly 88% seen just once and over 20% held by the top ten. The CDR3 is made up of 15 amino acids. Germline CDR1 and CDR2: MDHEN and SYDVKM. The germline V and J ends were trimmed by 4 bases and 4 bases, with 14 bases remaining between them.

Sequencing input: peripheral blood. The receptor comes from an elderly man with active or convalescent COVID-19. V is TRBV28 and J is TRBJ1-5; D perhaps matches TRBD1 (5 bases). The CDR3 reads CASSYAGHFNQPQHF. The CDR3 DNA reads TGTGCCAGCAGTTACGCAGGGCACTTTAATCAGCCCCAGCATTTT.